This paragraph covers one TCR beta chain sequence. This specimen comes from a study of blood T cell repertoires in COVID-19. Study context: Acute and convalescent COVID-19 samples came from the United States, Italy and Spain.

In the authors' workflow: Amplification of reference gene primers was used by the study to estimate nucleated cell counts. Sequenced by immunoSEQ multiplex PCR; TCRdb stores in-frame clones only, minus some. Clonal size and the V and J genes are those of that table, whereas D and trimming came from the DNA. Of about 200,000 clones in the sample, around 84% are singletons; the top ten hold roughly 13%. Trimming took off 4 bases at V and 3 bases at J, with 22 bases between the two ends. CDR3 length: 17 amino acids. CDR1 is SQVTM, CDR2 ANQGSEA, per germline. The specimen sequenced was peripheral blood. This sequence was found in a human donor in a cohort sampled during active COVID-19. The chain recombines TRBV29-1 with TRBJ2-1, with D possibly TRBD1 on 6 matching bases. CDR3 nucleotides: TGCAGCGTTGCCTCCAGGGGCTATTCCAGGGGCTACAATGAGCAGTTCTTC. It encodes CSVASRGYSRGYNEQFF.